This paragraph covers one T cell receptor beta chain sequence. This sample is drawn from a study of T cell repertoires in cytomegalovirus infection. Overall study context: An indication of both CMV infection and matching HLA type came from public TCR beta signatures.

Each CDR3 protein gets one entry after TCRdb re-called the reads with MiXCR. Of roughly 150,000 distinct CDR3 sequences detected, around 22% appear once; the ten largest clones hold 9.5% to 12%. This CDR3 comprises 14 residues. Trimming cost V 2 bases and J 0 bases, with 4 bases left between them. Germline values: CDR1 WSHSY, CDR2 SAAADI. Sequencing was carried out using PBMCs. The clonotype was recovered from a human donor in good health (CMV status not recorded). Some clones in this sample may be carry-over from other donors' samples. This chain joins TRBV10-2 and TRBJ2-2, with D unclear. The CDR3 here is CASSEVANTGELFF. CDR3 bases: TGCGCCAGCAGTGAGGTAGCGAACACCGGGGAGCTGTTTTTT.